This T cell receptor beta chain was captured in a study of cytomegalovirus exposure and HLA in healthy donors. Primers included in the PCR were 60 Vbeta and 13 Jbeta primers. TCRdb's table, derived via immunoSEQ multiplex PCR, lists solely in-frame clones and lacks some. The sample contains 150,000 to 170,000 clones, around 75% of which appear only once. The sequence was obtained from a man younger than 40 in good health and CMV-seropositive. The sequenced sample consisted of PBMCs.

The CDR3 spells CAWSSGQAGVEPQHF. DNA for the CDR3: TGTGCCTGGAGTTCTGGACAGGCGGGTGTAGAGCCCCAGCATTTT. The V call is TRBV30, the J call TRBJ1-5; 7 bases align to TRBD1. The V segment lost 2 bases and the J segment 8 bases; nucleotides outside the gene matches: 12. The CDR3 has 15 amino acids. The V gene's germline CDR1 is GTSNPN and CDR2 SVGIG (reference sequence).